This TCR beta chain was sequenced during a study of T cell repertoires in cytomegalovirus infection. Background on the study: Indicated by public TCR beta signatures were CMV infection and matching HLA type. Study results and caveats: CMV-specific TCR beta clonotypes restricted by HLA-C dominated the ex vivo response. Carriage of CMV together with the relevant HLA was identifiable through cumulative public TCR beta family frequency.

TCRdb reprocessed the reads via MiXCR and lists one record per CDR3 protein. The sample has 400,000 to 550,000 distinct CDR3 sequences; 11% are singletons. Germline assignment: CDR1 MNHNY and CDR2 SVGAGI (reference sequence). This CDR3 region has 16 residues. The J segment lost 4 bases and the V segment lost 6 bases, leaving 8 bases of the junction unmatched. This clonotype was seen ten or more times. Its target is unknown. Sequences were obtained from PBMCs. This receptor was taken from a human donor in good health (CMV status not recorded). Some clones in this sample may be carry-over from other donors' samples. J is TRBJ2-5 and V is TRBV6-6, with 13 bases matching TRBD2. The CDR3 DNA is TGTGCCAGCAGCCCCACTAGCGGGAGGGGACGAGAGACCCAGTACTTC. It codes for CASSPTSGRGRETQYF.